The 30 T cell receptor beta chains below were found in one sample sequenced in a study of T cell responses to AZD1222 COVID-19 vaccine. TCRdb's copy holds only in-frame clones and misses some; the assay was immunoSEQ multiplex PCR. The table records approximately 150,000 clones, 80% to 95% of them present only once. The sample was peripheral blood, taken 28 days after the second AZD1222 dose. These receptor sequences come from an adult who received the AZD1222 COVID-19 vaccine.

The chain has TRBV6-5 and TRBJ2-1, with a possible D match to TRBD1 (5 bases). The germline CDR1 and CDR2 sequences are MNHEY and SVGAGI. V dropped 6 bases and J dropped 3 bases, with 12 bases sitting between them. CDR3 size: 14 residues. CDR3 sequence (DNA): TGTGCCAGCAGCCTGTCAGGGTACTACAATGAGCAGTTCTTC. Translated, it gives CASSLSGYYNEQFF.

The chain employs TRBV3-1 (or the pseudogene TRBV3-2) and TRBJ2-5; TRBD1 or TRBD2 may be the D gene (7 bases each). The length of the CDR3 is 15 residues. The V end was cut by 0 bases, the J end by 5 bases, with 13 bases between. Germline assignment: CDR1 LGHDT and CDR2 YNNKEL (reference sequence). CDR3 in DNA: TGTGCCAGCAGCCAAGATCCCAGGGGGGGCGAGACCCAGTACTTC. This gives the protein CASSQDPRGGETQYF.

The chain combines TRBV19 with TRBJ2-3; TRBD2 matches 12 bases. Germline V lookup: CDR1 LNHDA, CDR2 SQIVND (reference sequence). V lost 2 bases to trimming and J lost 8 bases; unmatched junction nucleotides: 5. The CDR3 extends over 15 amino acids. The CDR3 sequence is CASSILAGGPGTQYF. DNA for the CDR3: TGTGCCAGTAGTATACTAGCGGGAGGGCCGGGTACGCAGTATTTT.

The V gene is TRBV5-4, the J gene TRBJ1-1; D remains ambiguous. This CDR3 has 14 amino acids. Germline V gene sequence: CDR1 SGHNT, CDR2 YYREEE (reference sequence). Trimming stripped 4 bases from V and 4 bases from J, with 14 bases between. In nucleotides, the CDR3 is TGTGCCAGCAGCCTTGAATCGGCGAGCACTGAAGCTTTCTTT. Translating gives CASSLESASTEAFF.

The chain combines TRBV6-5 with TRBJ1-3; D is possibly TRBD1 (6 bases). Germline V gives CDR1 MNHEY, CDR2 SVGAGI. The CDR3 extends over 15 amino acids. V was pared by 2 bases and J by 2 bases, with 10 bases between. The CDR3 here is CASSYNGGPGNTIYF. The CDR3, as DNA: TGTGCCAGCAGTTACAACGGGGGGCCTGGAAACACCATATATTTT.

Remarks on this clone: Other DNA variants within this sample encode the same CDR3. The chain is built from TRBV28 and TRBJ2-5; D gene unclear. Looked up from germline, CDR1 is MDHEN and CDR2 is SYDVKM. CDR3 size: 13 residues. The V end lost 3 bases, the J end lost 2 bases, and 7 bases lay between the germline ends. Here the CDR3 DNA reads TGTGCCAGCAGTTTTCCCGCTCAAGAGACCCAGTACTTC. Amino acids: CASSFPAQETQYF.

This chain connects TRBV10-1 to TRBJ2-3, with D possibly being TRBD1 (6 bases). Germline V gene sequence: CDR1 WNHNN, CDR2 SYGVQD (reference sequence). V lost 3 bases, J lost 3 bases, and 7 bases lay in between. The CDR3 extends over 13 amino acids. CDR3 in DNA: TGCGCCAGCAGTGAACAGGGTACAGATACGCAGTATTTT. This codes for CASSEQGTDTQYF.

The V call is TRBV5-1, the J call TRBJ2-2; D gene unclear. Trimming pared 1 base from V and 2 bases from J, leaving 9 bases between. CDR1 and CDR2 (germline): SGHRS, YFSETQ. CDR3 size: 15 residues. The CDR3 nucleotides are TGCGCCAGCAGCTTGCCCTTAGGAAACACCGGGGAGCTGTTTTTT. Amino acids: CASSLPLGNTGELFF.

The chain carries TRBV19 and TRBJ1-5, with D tentatively TRBD1 (5 bases). The germline V gene has CDR1 LNHDA and CDR2 SQIVND (reference sequence). This CDR3 contains 12 residues. The V end lost 3 bases, the J end lost 7 bases, and 7 bases lay between the germline ends. CDR3 DNA: TGTGCCAGTAGTATTCGGGACCAGCCCCAGCATTTT. Translating gives CASSIRDQPQHF. Combining the CDR3 with reference TRBV19 and TRBJ1-5 gives the whole variable domain DGGITQSPKYLFRKEGQNVTLSCEQNLNHDAMYWYRQDPGQGLRLIYYSQIVNDFQKGDIAEGYSVSREKKESFPLTVTSAQKNPTAFYLCASSIRDQPQHFGDGTRLSIL.

V is TRBV6-4 and J is TRBJ2-3; TRBD2 agrees at 11 bases. Per germline, CDR1 MRHNA and CDR2 SNTAGT. The CDR3 loop spans 14 amino acids. V lost 4 bases to trimming and J lost 5 bases; unmatched junction nucleotides: 2. CDR3 sequence (DNA): TGTGCCAGCAGTGTAACTAGCGGGAGAGATACGCAGTATTTT. This sequence encodes CASSVTSGRDTQYF.

CDR3 region: CASRFSKNTGELFF. The CDR3 nucleotides read TGTGCCAGCAGATTTAGCAAGAACACCGGGGAGCTGTTTTTT. The chain is built from TRBV7-9 and TRBJ2-2; D is ambiguous. This CDR3 contains 14 residues. Between the trimmed V and J ends, which lost 6 bases and 1 base, there was a span of 9 bases. The germline gives CDR1 SEHNR, CDR2 FQNEAQ (reference sequence).

This sequence joins TRBV19 and TRBJ2-2, with 8 bases that match TRBD2. Trimming took 5 bases from V and 3 from J; bases not matched to a gene: 5. The length of the CDR3 is 15 residues. Per the germline V gene, CDR1 is LNHDA and CDR2 is SQIVND (reference sequence). DNA of the CDR3: TGTGCCAGTAGTCGAGCGGGAGCGCACACCGGGGAGCTGTTTTTT. Amino acids: CASSRAGAHTGELFF.

The gene calls are TRBV7-3 and TRBJ1-2; 9 positions match TRBD1. The CDR3 is made up of 17 amino acids. Trimming took 1 base from V and 2 from J; bases not matched to a gene: 8. The germline CDR1 and CDR2 sequences are SGHTA and FQGTGA. CDR3 in amino acids: CASSLNAGQGGNYGYTF. Written as DNA, the CDR3 is TGTGCCAGCAGCTTAAATGCGGGACAGGGAGGAAACTATGGCTACACCTTC.

This chain joins TRBV11-2 and TRBJ1-5; D ambiguous. The germline V gene has CDR1 SGHAT and CDR2 FQNNGV. V was shortened by 2 bases and J by 3 bases, with 8 bases between the two germline ends. CDR3 length: 14 amino acids. The DNA for the CDR3 is TGTGCCAGCAGCTTAATGGGGAACAATCAGCCCCAGCATTTT. Translating it yields CASSLMGNNQPQHF.

The rearrangement joins TRBV5-8 to TRBJ2-3; D call uncertain. Germline CDR1 and CDR2: SGHTS and YDEGEE. V lost 4 bases and J lost 2, with 8 bases in between. The CDR3 runs 13 residues. CDR3 amino acids: CASSPRTTDTQYF. The CDR3 DNA sequence: TGTGCCAGCAGCCCCCGTACCACAGATACGCAGTATTTT.

This chain links TRBV5-1 with TRBJ2-3; no clear D gene. Trimming cost V 1 base and J 5 bases, with 11 bases left between them. The CDR3 is 14 amino acids. Germline V gene data show CDR1 as SGHRS and CDR2 as YFSETQ. The CDR3 spells CASSLPEKGDTQYF. The CDR3 region has the DNA TGCGCCAGCAGCTTGCCCGAAAAAGGAGATACGCAGTATTTT.

There are a few counts of this clone. This chain links TRBV2 with TRBJ1-3; D is perhaps TRBD1 (6 bases). This CDR3 region has 14 residues. The V end lost 4 bases, the J end lost 7 bases, and 14 bases lay between the germline ends. Germline V lookup: CDR1 SNHLY, CDR2 FYNNEI. The CDR3 here is CASSAATGLNTIYF. The CDR3 DNA sequence: TGTGCCAGCAGTGCGGCCACAGGGCTTAACACCATATATTTT.

This chain joins TRBV29-1 and TRBJ1-1; D uncertain. Trimming took 6 bases from V and 0 from J, leaving 14 bases between them. CDR3 length: 14 amino acids. CDR1 and CDR2 from the germline V gene are SQVTM and ANQGSEA. CDR3 in DNA: TGCAGCGTATCCCTTGGCAGGCTGAACACTGAAGCTTTCTTT. Translating gives CSVSLGRLNTEAFF.

The chain couples TRBV7-2 to TRBJ1-5; D is ambiguous. The ends were cut back, 1 base at V and 3 bases at J, with 10 bases in the middle. Germline CDR1 SGHTA, CDR2 FQGNSA. The CDR3 sequence is 15 residues long. CDR3 sequence: CASSLVSGVNQPQHF. The CDR3, as DNA: TGTGCCAGCAGCTTAGTTTCCGGGGTCAATCAGCCCCAGCATTTT.

In its sample, this clone was seen once. V gene TRBV5-1 combines with J gene TRBJ1-3; weak D call: TRBD1 (6 bases). This CDR3 is 16 amino acids long. Looked up from germline, CDR1 is SGHRS and CDR2 is YFSETQ. Trimming left V 4 bases short and J 0 bases short, with 14 bases between. The CDR3: CASSPQGPFSGNTIYF. CDR3 in DNA: TGCGCCAGCAGCCCACAGGGTCCCTTCTCTGGAAACACCATATATTTT.

This clone was found once. The V call is TRBV5-8, the J call TRBJ2-1; D not resolved. CDR3 length: 15 residues. V was trimmed by 0 bases and J by 4 bases, leaving 11 bases between them. Germline V gene sequence: CDR1 SGHTS, CDR2 YDEGEE. CDR3 in amino acids: CASSLGIASYNEQFF. The CDR3 bases are TGTGCCAGCAGCTTGGGTATTGCATCATACAATGAGCAGTTCTTC.

The J gene is TRBJ2-7, the V gene TRBV30, with D perhaps matching TRBD1 (6 bases). CDR3 length equals 14 residues. The germline gives CDR1 GTSNPN, CDR2 SVGIG (reference sequence). Trimming removed 2 bases at V and 2 bases at J, with 13 bases between. CDR3 sequence (DNA): TGTGCCTGGAGTCCTCCGACAGGTCCCTACGAGCAGTACTTC. Its translation: CAWSPPTGPYEQYF. Using reference TRBV30 and TRBJ2-7 for the parts outside the CDR3, the full variable domain is SQTIHQWPATLVQPVGSPLSLECTVEGTSNPNLYWYRQAAGRGLQLLFYSVGIGQISSEVPQNLSASRPQDRQFILSSKKLLLSDSGFYLCAWSPPTGPYEQYFGPGTRLTVT.

This chain joins TRBV5-1 and TRBJ2-3; D is tentatively TRBD1 or TRBD2 (5 bases each). The CDR3 totals 17 residues. With 1 base removed from V and 6 bases from J, the gap between germline ends came to 21 bases. Germline CDR1 and CDR2: SGHRS and YFSETQ. The CDR3 bases are TGCGCCAGCAGCTTGTCCGCCCTAGCTGCCGCAGGGGATACGCAGTATTTT. Amino acid sequence: CASSLSALAAAGDTQYF.

The chain carries TRBV5-4 and TRBJ2-5; D perhaps matches TRBD2 (6 bases). Germline V gives CDR1 SGHNT, CDR2 YYREEE (reference sequence). The ends were cut back, 3 bases at V and 2 bases at J, with 14 bases in the middle. The CDR3 is 15 residues long. The CDR3 coding sequence is TGTGCCAGCAGCTCCGCGGGGACGACTCAAGAGACCCAGTACTTC. It is translated as CASSSAGTTQETQYF.

This chain connects TRBV27 to TRBJ2-7; 12 positions match TRBD1. Germline assignment: CDR1 MNHEY and CDR2 SMNVEV (reference sequence). Germline trimming cut 5 bases from V and 4 bases from J; bases unmatched to any gene: 12. CDR3 length: 17 residues. CDR3 nucleotide sequence: TGTGCCAGCAGTCCCACCGGGACAGGGGGCACCAATTACGAGCAGTACTTC. Translated, it gives CASSPTGTGGTNYEQYF.

The chain combines TRBV9 with TRBJ2-3; possible D gene TRBD2, 6 bases. Germline V gene data show CDR1 as SGDLS and CDR2 as YYNGEE. The CDR3 runs 16 residues. The V and J ends lost 2 bases and 5 bases respectively, with 18 bases between them. The CDR3 spells CASSVSGRTAGDTQYF. The DNA for the CDR3 is TGTGCCAGCAGCGTGAGCGGTAGAACAGCGGGAGATACGCAGTATTTT.

The chain joins TRBV19 to TRBJ1-5; 8 bases match TRBD1. This CDR3 contains 16 residues. Germline CDR1 reads LNHDA; CDR2 reads SQIVND (reference sequence). Trimming at V came to 6 bases and at J to 1 base, leaving 8 bases not matched to a gene. The CDR3 sequence: CASSGQGGGSNQPQHF. CDR3 nucleotide sequence: TGTGCCAGTAGCGGACAGGGCGGAGGGAGCAATCAGCCCCAGCATTTT. The whole variable domain, remainder taken from reference TRBV19 and TRBJ1-5, is DGGITQSPKYLFRKEGQNVTLSCEQNLNHDAMYWYRQDPGQGLRLIYYSQIVNDFQKGDIAEGYSVSREKKESFPLTVTSAQKNPTAFYLCASSGQGGGSNQPQHFGDGTRLSIL.

In nucleotides, the CDR3 is TGTGCCAGCAGCTTACGGGGGCTGTCAGGAAACACCATATATTTT. Protein: CASSLRGLSGNTIYF. The V call is TRBV7-2, the J call TRBJ1-3; the D gene is possibly TRBD1 (6 bases). With 2 bases removed from V and 4 bases from J, the gap between germline ends came to 12 bases. The CDR3 is 15 residues long. Germline CDR1 is SGHTA and CDR2 is FQGNSA.

In its sample, this clone was seen once. The CDR3 loop reads CASSVAHRTGAYTQYF. The CDR3 DNA follows: TGTGCCAGCAGCGTAGCCCACAGGACGGGCGCATATACGCAGTATTTT. The rearrangement uses TRBV9 and TRBJ2-3; a possible D gene is TRBD1 (5 bases). There are 16 residues in the CDR3. V shed 0 bases and J shed 7 bases, with 18 bases lying between them. Germline CDR1 reads SGDLS; CDR2 reads YYNGEE.

This chain connects TRBV5-1 to TRBJ2-2, with D tentatively TRBD2 (5 bases). The CDR3 is 15 amino acids. The germline CDR1 and CDR2 sequences are SGHRS and YFSETQ. V shed 3 bases and J shed 0 bases, with 9 bases lying between them. The chain's CDR3 is CASSSLGSNTGELFF. Written as DNA, the CDR3 is TGCGCCAGCAGCTCACTAGGATCGAACACCGGGGAGCTGTTTTTT.